Listed below are T cell receptor beta chains from one sample, sequenced in a study of T cell responses to AZD1222 COVID-19 vaccine. Clones were read by immunoSEQ multiplex PCR, and TCRdb kept only the in-frame ones, dropping some. This sample has tens of thousands of clones, with around 88% found just once. Material: peripheral blood, obtained on day 0 of AZD1222 vaccination. The receptors derive from an adult in good health. The CDR3 runs from the conserved cysteine through the conserved F or W. A D gene is named only where the DNA matches it firmly. A clone size is listed for some rows: how often the clone was seen (once, few, many), or a class if it is expanded.

>TRBJ1-2|TRBD1|-|TRBV28
TGTGCCAGCAGTCGGACCGGGACAGGGGGTGGCTACACCTTC
CASSRTGTGGGYTF
>TRBJ1-6|TRBD1|once|TRBV28
TGTGCCAGCAGTCCCCACATGGACAGGGGAGGTAATTCACCCCTCCACTTT
CASSPHMDRGGNSPLHF
>TRBJ1-3|-|-|TRBV7-9
TGTGCCAGCAACGGAGACAGCAGCTCTGGAAACACCATATATTTT
CASNGDSSSGNTIYF
>TRBJ2-1|TRBD2|few|TRBV24-1
TGTGCCACCAGTGATTCAGCGACTAGCGGGACCTCCTACAATGAGCAGTTCTTC
CATSDSATSGTSYNEQFF
>TRBJ1-2|TRBD1|few|TRBV12-3/TRBV12-4
TGTGCCAGCAAACAGGGGGCGGTCGGCTACACCTTC
CASKQGAVGYTF
>TRBJ2-2|-|-|TRBV27
TGTGCCAGCAGTTTCTTCTACAGGGAAAAGAACACCGGGGAGCTGTTTTTT
CASSFFYREKNTGELFF
>TRBJ1-4|-|-|TRBV7-8
TGTGCCAGCAGCTCCACCCAAATCATACGTGAAAAACTGTTTTTT
CASSSTQIIREKLFF
>TRBJ2-7|-|-|TRBV28
TGTGCCAGCAGTGTAAACAGTTACGAGCAGTACTTC
CASSVNSYEQYF
>TRBJ1-1|-|-|TRBV28
TGTGCCAGCAGTAACCAGGGGTGGAACACTGAAGCTTTCTTT
CASSNQGWNTEAFF
>TRBJ1-1|-|few|TRBV7-9
TGTGCCAGCAGCCCCCCGGGGACCCGAGCTTTCTTT
CASSPPGTRAFF
>TRBJ1-5|-|-|TRBV19
TGTGCCAGTCGAGAACAAACGGTCAATCAGCCCCAGCATTTT
CASREQTVNQPQHF
>TRBJ1-5|-|-|TRBV2
TGTGCCAGCAAAGGACAGAACAATCAGCCCCAGCATTTT
CASKGQNNQPQHF
>TRBJ2-2|-|-|TRBV19
TGTGCCAGTAGCCGGGTAGGGGGAACCACCGGGGAGCTGTTTTTT
CASSRVGGTTGELFF
>TRBJ2-1|TRBD2|once|TRBV27
TGTGCCAGCAGTTTAGTTGGCGGGAGATACAATGAGCAGTTCTTC
CASSLVGGRYNEQFF
>TRBJ1-5|-|-|TRBV18
TGTGCCAGCTCACCGGACAGCAATCAGCCCCAGCATTTT
CASSPDSNQPQHF
>TRBJ1-6|-|-|TRBV3-1/TRBV3-2
TGTGCCAGCAGCTACACGGGGAGCTCCTATAATTCACCCCTCCACTTT
CASSYTGSSYNSPLHF
>TRBJ1-2|TRBD1|once|TRBV7-9
TGTGCCAGCAGCTTCGCAGGGGGCAATGGCTACACCTTC
CASSFAGGNGYTF
>TRBJ2-1|TRBD2|few|TRBV20-1
TGCAGTGCTAGTTCCGGCGGGAGTTACGACAATGAGCAGTTCTTC
CSASSGGSYDNEQFF
>TRBJ1-6|-|-|TRBV24-1
TGTGCCACCAGTGATGGTTATAATTCACCCCTCCACTTT
CATSDGYNSPLHF
>TRBJ2-1|-|-|TRBV19
TGTGCCAGTAGTCCCCCCGTGCGGAACGGGCGGGATGAGCAGTTCTTC
CASSPPVRNGRDEQFF
>TRBJ1-4|-|few|TRBV29-1
TGCAGCGTTGGTGGAAAGGGTAGCGAAAAACTGTTTTTT
CSVGGKGSEKLFF
>TRBJ2-2|-|-|TRBV7-9
TGTGCCAGCAGCTCACTTCCAGGGGTTCGCACCGGGGAGCTGTTTTTT
CASSSLPGVRTGELFF
>TRBJ1-5|-|-|TRBV19
TGTGCCAGTAAGGAGGGCTATCAGCCCCAGCATTTT
CASKEGYQPQHF
>TRBJ2-4|-|-|TRBV28
TGTGCCAGCAGTTTAAATCTGGTAGGGGCACTCGGGATTCAGTACTTC
CASSLNLVGALGIQYF
>TRBJ2-1|TRBD1|-|TRBV10-3
TGTGCCATCAGCGGGACAGGGGTATACAATGAGCAGTTCTTC
CAISGTGVYNEQFF
>TRBJ1-4|TRBD1|once|TRBV27
TGTGCCAGCTCGCAGGGGGCTAGGGAAAAACTGTTTTTT
CASSQGAREKLFF
>TRBJ2-3|-|-|TRBV3-1/TRBV3-2
TGTGCCAGCAGCCAAGTCGCGAATTTGGGCGGGACCCACACAGATACGCAGTATTTT
CASSQVANLGGTHTDTQYF
>TRBJ2-7|TRBD2|few|TRBV3-1/TRBV3-2
TGTGCCAGCAGCCAATCGGGACTAGCCTACGAGCAGTACTTC
CASSQSGLAYEQYF
>TRBJ2-5|TRBD1|once|TRBV27
TGTGCCAGCAGGCAACAGGGGGTGGAGACCCAGTACTTC
CASRQQGVETQYF
>TRBJ1-4|TRBD1|-|TRBV23-1
TGCGCCAGCAGTCAATCGGGGGGACAGGGAGCTAATGAAAAACTGTTTTTT
CASSQSGGQGANEKLFF
>TRBJ2-7|-|-|TRBV11-3
TGTGCCAGCAGCTTAGGACCGCCTGGCGAGCAGTACTTC
CASSLGPPGEQYF
>TRBJ1-4|TRBD1|-|TRBV5-4
TGTGCCAGCAGCCGGGACAGGGGAGATGAAAAACTGTTTTTT
CASSRDRGDEKLFF
>TRBJ2-5|-|-|TRBV4-2
TGTGCCAGCAGCCAAGCCAGACAGGTGGGTTTGGAGACCCAGTACTTC
CASSQARQVGLETQYF
>TRBJ2-1|-|-|TRBV6-2/TRBV6-3
TGTGCCAGCAGTTACTCTGGGGGGCGCTCCTACAATGAGCAGTTCTTC
CASSYSGGRSYNEQFF
>TRBJ2-3|-|-|TRBV11-2
TGTGCCAGCAGCTTGGGAACGGATACGCAGTATTTT
CASSLGTDTQYF
>TRBJ1-2|-|-|TRBV7-9
TGTGCCAGCAGCTTAACGGGGCGGGGTTCAGGAGGCTACACCTTC
CASSLTGRGSGGYTF
>TRBJ1-2|-|once|TRBV7-3
TGTGCCAGCAGCTTAGAAGGGACAAACTATGGCTACACCTTC
CASSLEGTNYGYTF
>TRBJ1-3|-|-|TRBV5-5
TGTGCCAGCAGCTTGGGGACAGCCTCCCTCTCTGGAAACACCATATATTTT
CASSLGTASLSGNTIYF
>TRBJ2-1|TRBD1|-|TRBV27
TGTGCCAGCGCCTTGGGGACAGGGTTTGGCGGCAATGAGCAGTTCTTC
CASALGTGFGGNEQFF
>TRBJ2-5|-|few|TRBV5-4
TGTGCCAGCAGCTCCCAAGAGACCCAGTACTTC
CASSSQETQYF
>TRBJ1-2|-|once|TRBV6-1
TGTGCCAGCAGTGAACAAAGCTCTAACTATGGCTACACCTTC
CASSEQSSNYGYTF
>TRBJ1-6|-|-|TRBV25-1
TGTGCCAGCAGTGACCCCGGCAGGGGACGGGATAATTCACCCCTCCACTTT
CASSDPGRGRDNSPLHF
>TRBJ2-7|-|-|TRBV28
TGTGCCAGCAGTGGTGCAGGTGGGTTTTGGTACGAGCAGTACTTC
CASSGAGGFWYEQYF
>TRBJ1-1|-|-|TRBV7-8
TGTGCCAGCAGCTCGGGACGGAACACTGAAGCTTTCTTT
CASSSGRNTEAFF
>TRBJ2-1|-|-|TRBV7-2
TGTGCCAGCAGCCCTCACTCCGGGGACAATGAGCAGTTCTTC
CASSPHSGDNEQFF
>TRBJ1-2|-|few|TRBV5-1
TGCGCCAGCAGCCCGCTAGGGGAGAACTATGGCTACACCTTC
CASSPLGENYGYTF
>TRBJ2-1|TRBD2|-|TRBV10-3
TGTGCCATCTCCCGAGGATTGGGGGAGGGAAACAATGAGCAGTTCTTC
CAISRGLGEGNNEQFF
>TRBJ1-2|-|-|TRBV6-5
TGTGCCAGCAGTTACTCGATAGGGAACTATGGCTACACCTTC
CASSYSIGNYGYTF
>TRBJ2-7|TRBD1|-|TRBV3-1/TRBV3-2
TGTGCCAGCAGCCTGCGATATCCTAATGACAGGGGTTCCCACGAGCAGTACTTC
CASSLRYPNDRGSHEQYF
>TRBJ2-3|TRBD1|few|TRBV7-2
TGTGCCAGCAGCCTCGGACAGGTTGACACAGATACGCAGTATTTT
CASSLGQVDTDTQYF
>TRBJ1-2|-|-|TRBV4-2
TGTGCCAGCAGCTCCCCGGCGGGCAGATCAGACTATGGCTACACCTTC
CASSSPAGRSDYGYTF
>TRBJ2-5|TRBD1|-|TRBV10-3
TGTGCCATCAGTGAAACGGGACAGATCCAAGAGACCCAGTACTTC
CAISETGQIQETQYF